The clone carrying this T cell receptor beta chain was observed once. The data originate from a study of blood T cell repertoires in COVID-19. The wider study: Samples representing acute and convalescent COVID-19 were sourced from the United States, Italy and Spain.

Participants reported their clinical history, and cohort assignment relied on those reports. The data were produced by immunoSEQ multiplex PCR, yet TCRdb's version contains in-frame clones alone and is incomplete. The sample has some 180,000 clones; about 85% are singletons. This CDR3 contains 13 residues. The V gene lost 4 bases and the J gene lost 4 bases, with 11 bases spanning the gap. Germline values: CDR1 SGHAT, CDR2 FQNNGV. The chain couples TRBV11-2 to TRBJ2-7; no firm D call. The receptor comes from a man in his forties who had recovered from COVID-19. The sequenced material came from PBMCs or T cells enriched from blood (not recorded which). The DNA for the CDR3 is TGTGCCAGCAGCTCCGCGGCGAAATACGAGCAGTACTTC. This encodes CASSSAAKYEQYF.